Shown below are 14 T cell receptor beta chains from a single sample sequenced in a study of OX40 agonist ivuxolimab in advanced cancers. Libraries were prepared through the immunoSEQ multiplex PCR assay. TCRdb took over this immuneACCESS table, retaining in-frame rearrangements with V and J assigned. Such tables are incomplete; in checked studies, under half of the missing clones stem from an unresolved V gene, and the remainder is unexplained. For this sample the table gives approximately 100,000 clones, of which around 82% were detected only once. The ten largest make up 3.8% of the sample. The specimen was CD4+ or CD8+ T cells sorted from blood, collected in a trial of the OX40 agonist ivuxolimab. These receptor sequences come from an adult with an advanced solid tumor such as melanoma, head and neck, liver or kidney cancer.

The J gene is TRBJ2-7, the V gene TRBV19, with unresolved D. Germline V lookup: CDR1 LNHDA, CDR2 SQIVND (reference sequence). Deletions cut 10 bases from V and 6 bases from J, with 22 bases between. The CDR3 runs 14 residues. The CDR3 loop is CATRDLIRTGEQYF. The CDR3, as DNA: TGTGCCACCCGAGACTTGATAAGGACGGGCGAGCAGTACTTC.

V usage is TRBV10-2 and J usage is TRBJ1-1, with TRBD1 identical over 8 bases. Per the germline V gene, CDR1 is WSHSY and CDR2 is SAAADI. V trimming: 8 bases; J trimming: 1 base; junction bases outside the gene matches: 0. The CDR3 spans 12 residues. The chain's CDR3 is CASGQGNTEAFF. The CDR3 DNA follows: TGCGCCAGCGGACAGGGGAACACTGAAGCTTTCTTT.

In its sample, this clone was seen a few times. This rearrangement joins TRBV10-3 to TRBJ2-7; D may match TRBD1 or TRBD2 (5 bases each). CDR3 length: 13 residues. Between the trimmed V and J ends, which lost 6 bases and 3 bases, there was a span of 12 bases. Looked up from germline, CDR1 is ENHRY and CDR2 is SYGVKD. The CDR3 reads CAIRERGDYEQYF. In DNA form, the CDR3 reads TGTGCCATCAGAGAGAGAGGGGACTACGAGCAGTACTTC.

The rearrangement joins TRBV19 to TRBJ1-5; no clear D. This CDR3 region has 14 residues. Trimming stripped 6 bases from V and 0 bases from J, with 9 bases between. Looked up from germline, CDR1 is LNHDA and CDR2 is SQIVND (reference sequence). The CDR3 here is CASSRTGSNQPQHF. The CDR3 region has the DNA TGTGCCAGTAGCCGGACCGGTAGCAATCAGCCCCAGCATTTT.

The chain combines TRBV2 with TRBJ1-5; D may be TRBD1 (5 bases). With 2 bases removed from V and 11 bases from J, the gap between germline ends came to 10 bases. There are 12 residues in the CDR3. Germline CDR1 SNHLY, CDR2 FYNNEI. The CDR3 here is CASSEHPRAQHF. In DNA form, the CDR3 reads TGTGCCAGCAGTGAACACCCCAGGGCCCAGCATTTT. Combining the CDR3 with reference TRBV2 and TRBJ1-5 gives the whole variable domain EPEVTQTPSHQVTQMGQEVILRCVPISNHLYFYWYRQILGQKVEFLVSFYNNEISEKSEIFDDQFSVERPDGSNFTLKIRSTKLEDSAMYFCASSEHPRAQHFGDGTRLSIL.

In this sample, this clone turned up a few times. The chain joins TRBV20-1 to TRBJ2-5; D is undetermined. Germline CDR1 is DFQATT and CDR2 is SNEGSKA (reference sequence). The CDR3 is 11 amino acids. V was pared by 3 bases and J by 4 bases, with 6 bases between. Here the CDR3 reads CSASPGETQYF. CDR3 sequence (DNA): TGCAGTGCTAGCCCGGGAGAGACCCAGTACTTC.

This chain uses TRBV9 with TRBJ2-1, with D tentatively TRBD2 (6 bases). The CDR3 contains 20 residues. Between the trimmed V and J ends, which lost 4 bases and 2 bases, there was a span of 28 bases. The germline CDR1 and CDR2 sequences are SGDLS and YYNGEE. The CDR3 reads CASSSPGPPPRTTAYNEQFF. Written as DNA, the CDR3 is TGTGCCAGCAGCTCACCGGGACCCCCGCCGAGGACTACAGCCTACAATGAGCAGTTCTTC.

This chain joins TRBV11-2 and TRBJ2-2; no definite D call. V was shortened by 4 bases and J by 3 bases, with 9 bases between the two germline ends. The germline V gene encodes CDR1 SGHAT and CDR2 FQNNGV. The CDR3 spans 14 residues. The DNA for the CDR3 is TGTGCCAGCAGCTCCCTCCTAGACACCGGGGAGCTGTTTTTT. Residues: CASSSLLDTGELFF.

V usage is TRBV4-1 and J usage is TRBJ2-6; the match to TRBD2 covers 11 bases. The CDR3 is 20 residues long. J lost 3 bases, V lost 0 bases, and 10 bases had no gene match. CDR1 MGHRA and CDR2 YSYEKL come from the germline V gene. The CDR3 coding sequence is TGCGCCAGCAGCCAAGATAAAGGACTAGCGGGTTTATTTGGGGCCAACGTCCTGACTTTC. Protein sequence: CASSQDKGLAGLFGANVLTF.

This rearrangement joins TRBV4-1 to TRBJ2-7, with 11 bases fitting TRBD2. Germline V gene lookup returns CDR1 MGHRA and CDR2 YSYEKL. V trimming: 0 bases; J trimming: 3 bases; junction bases outside the gene matches: 7. This CDR3 is built from 17 residues. The CDR3 is CASSQDLTSGRHYEQYF. CDR3 bases: TGCGCCAGCAGCCAAGATCTAACTAGCGGGAGACACTACGAGCAGTACTTC.

V and J are TRBV5-1 and TRBJ2-2; D ambiguous. The germline V and J ends were trimmed by 0 bases and 6 bases, with 18 bases remaining between them. Germline CDR1 SGHRS, CDR2 YFSETQ. The CDR3 has 17 residues. The CDR3 loop is CASSLAGHIRFSGELFF. The CDR3 region has the DNA TGCGCCAGCAGCTTGGCGGGTCACATTCGGTTCTCCGGGGAGCTGTTTTTT.

The sample holds one count of this clone. The chain joins TRBV4-1 to TRBJ2-1, with a possible D match to TRBD2 (6 bases). CDR1 is MGHRA and CDR2 is YSYEKL in the germline V gene. Trimming cost V 2 bases and J 13 bases, with 15 bases left between them. The length of the CDR3 is 13 residues. CDR3 sequence: CASSQLFVAAQFF. CDR3 nucleotides: TGCGCCAGCAGCCAACTTTTCGTAGCGGCTCAGTTCTTC.

The chain recombines TRBV7-2 with TRBJ2-2; weak D call: TRBD2 (5 bases). There are 16 residues in the CDR3. Per the germline V gene, CDR1 is SGHTA and CDR2 is FQGNSA. Trimming took 1 base from V and 2 from J, leaving 11 bases between them. This CDR3 is CASSLGTQRNTGELFF. DNA for the CDR3: TGTGCCAGCAGCTTAGGGACTCAAAGAAACACCGGGGAGCTGTTTTTT.

This clone was seen just once. The chain uses TRBV11-1 and TRBJ1-1; D not certain. The CDR3 length is 14 residues. Germline CDR1 SGHAT, CDR2 FQDESV (reference sequence). V was cut by 0 bases and J by 0 bases, with 5 bases left in between. The CDR3 spells CASSLAGVNTEAFF. In DNA form, the CDR3 reads TGTGCCAGCAGCTTAGCGGGCGTGAACACTGAAGCTTTCTTT. Drawing the rest from reference TRBV11-1 and TRBJ1-1, the complete variable domain is EAEVAQSPRYKITEKSQAVAFWCDPISGHATLYWYRQILGQGPELLVQFQDESVVDDSQLPKDRFSAERLKGVDSTLKIQPAELGDSAMYLCASSLAGVNTEAFFGQGTRLTVV.